Below, 28 T cell receptor beta chains from the same sample are listed, as sequenced in a study of blood T cell repertoires in COVID-19. Using immunoSEQ multiplex PCR, the repertoire was profiled, and TCRdb retains in-frame clones only, with some absent. The sample lists about 280,000 clones, roughly four fifths occurring once. Input material: PBMCs or T cells enriched from blood (not recorded which). The receptors originated from a middle-aged man who had been exposed to COVID-19.

The chain has TRBV3-1 (or the pseudogene TRBV3-2) and TRBJ2-5; D unresolved. Germline V CDR1 and CDR2: LGHDT, YNNKEL (reference sequence). The CDR3 has 15 residues. The V gene lost 0 bases and the J gene lost 1 base, with 9 bases spanning the gap. This chain's CDR3 is CASSQEAAAQETQYF. The CDR3 DNA is TGTGCCAGCAGCCAAGAGGCGGCAGCCCAAGAGACCCAGTACTTC.

This clone was seen once. This sequence may be a read error, since a much larger clone differs from it by one base. Other DNA sequences in this specimen translate into the identical CDR3. The chain joins TRBV9 to TRBJ2-7; D is unclear. The CDR3 contains 13 residues. With 0 bases removed from V and 0 bases from J, the gap between germline ends came to 4 bases. Germline loops: CDR1 SGDLS, CDR2 YYNGEE. The CDR3 coding sequence is TGTGCCAGCAGCGTAGGGAGCTCCTACGAGCAGTACTTC. Translated: CASSVGSSYEQYF. The full variable domain, rest sourced from reference TRBV9 and TRBJ2-7, is DSGVTQTPKHLITATGQRVTLRCSPRSGDLSVYWYQQSLDQGLQFLIQYYNGEERAKGNILERFSAQQFPDLHSELNLSSLELGDSALYFCASSVGSSYEQYFGPGTRLTVT.

This CDR3 reads CASSVVPGEWETQYF. The CDR3 DNA follows: TGTGCCAGCAGCGTAGTTCCAGGGGAGTGGGAGACCCAGTACTTC. The genes are TRBV9 and TRBJ2-5; a weak D match, TRBD1 (6 bases). The CDR3 totals 15 residues. The ends were cut back, 0 bases at V and 5 bases at J, with 14 bases in the middle. Germline CDR1 reads SGDLS; CDR2 reads YYNGEE.

The table lists this clone with a few counts. The chain is built from TRBV10-2 and TRBJ1-5; no firm D call. Germline V lookup: CDR1 WSHSY, CDR2 SAAADI. This CDR3 comprises 12 residues. With 8 bases removed from V and 5 bases from J, the gap between germline ends came to 10 bases. The CDR3 reads CASQVGDQPQHF. The DNA for the CDR3 is TGCGCCAGCCAAGTCGGGGATCAGCCCCAGCATTTT.

This clone was seen just once. The chain combines TRBV4-1 with TRBJ2-7; the match to TRBD1 covers 7 bases. The CDR3 has 15 residues. The germline V gene has CDR1 MGHRA and CDR2 YSYEKL. Germline trimming cut 0 bases from V and 7 bases from J; bases unmatched to any gene: 9. CDR3 coding DNA: TGCGCCAGCAGCCAAGATTCAAAGGGGGCTCGGGAGCAGTACTTC. It yields the protein CASSQDSKGAREQYF.

The chain has TRBV4-1 and TRBJ2-7, with TRBD2 matching 9 bases. CDR1 is MGHRA and CDR2 is YSYEKL in the germline V gene. V was pared by 0 bases and J by 6 bases, with 9 bases of the junction left unmatched. The CDR3 consists of 16 residues. The CDR3 nucleotides read TGCGCCAGCAGCCAAGATGATTCTAGCGGGATGTTCGAGCAGTACTTC. Encoded protein: CASSQDDSSGMFEQYF.

J is TRBJ2-1 and V is TRBV25-1, with 7 bases identical to TRBD2. The CDR3 consists of 16 residues. V lost 3 bases and J lost 5; bases outside the gene matches: 10. In germline, CDR1 is MGHDK, CDR2 SYGVNS. CDR3 DNA: TGTGCCAGCAGTGAGTTTCGCGCGGGAGACAACAATGAGCAGTTCTTC. Amino acids: CASSEFRAGDNNEQFF.

This chain links TRBV6-5 with TRBJ2-7, with TRBD1 matching over 9 bases. Germline V lookup: CDR1 MNHEY, CDR2 SVGAGI. Trimming cost V 7 bases and J 3 bases; bases outside gene matches: 7. CDR3 length equals 14 residues. The CDR3 spells CASNLGGQGYEQYF. The CDR3 nucleotides are TGTGCCAGCAACCTCGGGGGACAGGGCTACGAGCAGTACTTC.

This chain links TRBV30 with TRBJ1-6, with unresolved D. The ends were cut back, 4 bases at V and 0 bases at J, with 10 bases in the middle. In germline, CDR1 is GTSNPN, CDR2 SVGIG (reference sequence). This CDR3 contains 15 residues. In DNA, the CDR3 is TGTGCCTGGACGGAGGCTAACTCCTATAATTCACCCCTCCACTTT. Amino acids: CAWTEANSYNSPLHF. The full variable domain, with the rest looked up from reference TRBV30 and TRBJ1-6, is SQTIHQWPATLVQPVGSPLSLECTVEGTSNPNLYWYRQAAGRGLQLLFYSVGIGQISSEVPQNLSASRPQDRQFILSSKKLLLSDSGFYLCAWTEANSYNSPLHFGNGTRLTVT.

The V and J genes are TRBV7-3 and TRBJ1-2; 11 nucleotides align to TRBD1. This CDR3 is 17 amino acids long. J gave up 3 bases and V 0 bases, and 6 bases lay outside the gene matches. Germline-derived CDR1 and CDR2 are SGHTA and FQGTGA. Written as DNA, the CDR3 is TGTGCCAGCAGCTTAACCGCCCGGACAGGGGGCGACTATGGCTACACCTTC. Translated, it gives CASSLTARTGGDYGYTF.

This clone was detected once. The chain uses TRBV18 and TRBJ2-7; no definite D call. Deletions cut 3 bases from V and 0 bases from J, with 9 bases between. Germline loops: CDR1 KGHSH, CDR2 LQKENI. The CDR3 consists of 14 residues. The CDR3 loop is CASSPGDNSYEQYF. The CDR3 bases are TGTGCCAGCTCACCTGGCGACAACTCCTACGAGCAGTACTTC.

A few counts support this clone. V usage is TRBV6-5 and J usage is TRBJ1-2; 7 bases agree with TRBD1. The germline V gene encodes CDR1 MNHEY and CDR2 SVGAGI. CDR3 length equals 15 residues. V was clipped by 2 bases and J by 6 bases; unmatched bases: 9. CDR3 sequence (DNA): TGTGCCAGCAGTTACGCGGACAGGCGTCTGAATGGCTACACCTTC. This gives the protein CASSYADRRLNGYTF.

This chain links TRBV10-3 with TRBJ1-3, with D possibly TRBD1 on 5 matching bases. The V gene lost 6 bases and the J gene lost 2 bases, with 11 bases spanning the gap. The V gene's germline CDR1 is ENHRY and CDR2 SYGVKD. This CDR3 region has 14 residues. The CDR3 is CAISGGGAGNTIYF. As DNA, the CDR3 is TGTGCCATCAGCGGTGGAGGGGCTGGAAACACCATATATTTT.

This chain uses TRBV12-5 with TRBJ2-7; 10 bases align to TRBD2. CDR3 size: 13 residues. Germline lookup yields CDR1 LGHNT and CDR2 FRNRAP. With 9 bases clipped from V and 3 bases from J, the junction kept 5 bases outside the gene matches. The CDR3 loop is CASLPSGSYEQYF. In nucleotides, the CDR3 is TGTGCTAGCCTGCCTAGCGGGAGCTACGAGCAGTACTTC.

V usage is TRBV27 and J usage is TRBJ2-6; the D is unclear. V lost 6 bases and J lost 12, with 15 bases in between. CDR3 length: 13 amino acids. Looked up from germline, CDR1 is MNHEY and CDR2 is SMNVEV (reference sequence). Here the CDR3 DNA reads TGTGCCAGCAGCCCTGACACCAACAGCGTCCTGACTTTC. Translation gives CASSPDTNSVLTF. Full variable domain (missing parts from reference TRBV27 and TRBJ2-6): EAQVTQNPRYLITVTGKKLTVTCSQNMNHEYMSWYRQDPGLGLRQIYYSMNVEVTDKGDVPEGYKVSRKEKRNFPLILESPSPNQTSLYFCASSPDTNSVLTFGAGSRLTVL.

The chain carries TRBV9 and TRBJ1-3; D unclear. Germline assignment: CDR1 SGDLS and CDR2 YYNGEE. This CDR3 is 12 amino acids long. The germline V and J ends were trimmed by 4 bases and 8 bases, with 10 bases remaining between them. Written as DNA, the CDR3 is TGTGCCAGCAGCTCATCGGAGGACACCATATATTTT. Protein: CASSSSEDTIYF.

The chain couples TRBV15 to TRBJ1-4, with a weak D call TRBD1 (6 bases). The V gene lost 0 bases and the J gene lost 13 bases, with 9 bases spanning the gap. CDR1 and CDR2 from the germline V gene are LNHNV and YYDKDF (reference sequence). The CDR3 is made up of 12 amino acids. The CDR3 here is CATSREQGGLFF. CDR3 nucleotides: TGTGCCACCAGCAGAGAACAGGGTGGACTGTTTTTT.

The gene calls are TRBV24-1 and TRBJ2-1, with D maybe TRBD2 (5 bases). The CDR3 has 16 amino acids. Germline assignment: CDR1 KGHDR and CDR2 SFDVKD. V lost 4 bases and J lost 0, with 12 bases in between. Here the CDR3 reads CATSERSGLSYNEQFF. The CDR3 DNA reads as TGTGCCACCAGTGAAAGGAGCGGACTCTCCTACAATGAGCAGTTCTTC.

The chain links TRBV19 to TRBJ2-7; D uncertain. Germline lookup yields CDR1 LNHDA and CDR2 SQIVND (reference sequence). The V and J ends lost 1 base and 3 bases respectively, with 4 bases between them. CDR3 length: 12 amino acids. The CDR3 protein is CASSIGGYEQYF. The CDR3 region has the DNA TGTGCCAGTAGTATAGGAGGCTACGAGCAGTACTTC. Based on the CDR3 plus reference TRBV19 and TRBJ2-7, the full variable domain is DGGITQSPKYLFRKEGQNVTLSCEQNLNHDAMYWYRQDPGQGLRLIYYSQIVNDFQKGDIAEGYSVSREKKESFPLTVTSAQKNPTAFYLCASSIGGYEQYFGPGTRLTVT.

The chain is built from TRBV7-8 and TRBJ1-1, with D maybe TRBD1 (5 bases). V shed 5 bases and J shed 1 base, with 8 bases lying between them. Germline CDR1 is SGHVS and CDR2 is FQNEAQ. The CDR3 is made up of 13 amino acids. The CDR3 protein is CASSVTGNTEAFF. The CDR3 DNA reads as TGTGCCAGCAGCGTTACAGGGAACACTGAAGCTTTCTTT.

The chain recombines TRBV6-1 with TRBJ2-1; TRBD1 is a possible D gene (5 bases). V lost 3 bases to trimming and J lost 12 bases, with 15 bases between them. This CDR3 spans 13 amino acids. Germline V gives CDR1 MNHNS, CDR2 SASEGT. The CDR3 DNA sequence: TGTGCCAGCAGTGATCAACCACCAAGGGGGCAGTTCTTC. This translates into CASSDQPPRGQFF.

V is TRBV19 and J is TRBJ1-1, with D perhaps matching TRBD1 (5 bases). This CDR3 contains 18 residues. The V and J ends lost 11 bases and 0 bases respectively, with 28 bases between them. The germline gives CDR1 LNHDA, CDR2 SQIVND (reference sequence). The chain's CDR3 is CAGPWVGAAHRMNTEAFF. CDR3 nucleotides: TGTGCCGGACCTTGGGTTGGGGCAGCCCATCGTATGAACACTGAAGCTTTCTTT.

This clone occurred a few times. The V gene is TRBV5-1, the J gene TRBJ1-4; 7 nucleotides agree with TRBD1. CDR3 size: 14 residues. Germline trimming cut 4 bases from V and 5 bases from J; bases unmatched to any gene: 5. Germline values: CDR1 SGHRS, CDR2 YFSETQ. The CDR3 spells CASSRDRENEKLFF. The CDR3 DNA is TGCGCCAGCAGCCGGGACAGAGAAAATGAAAAACTGTTTTTT.

The chain couples TRBV5-1 to TRBJ2-2, with D possibly being TRBD2 (6 bases). The CDR3 contains 14 residues. Per the germline V gene, CDR1 is SGHRS and CDR2 is YFSETQ. V lost 3 bases and J 7 bases, leaving 13 bases between the germline ends. This CDR3 is CASSSRMGGGELFF. The CDR3 nucleotides are TGCGCCAGCAGCTCCCGGATGGGGGGCGGGGAGCTGTTTTTT.

This clone has just one count. This sequence joins TRBV30 and TRBJ2-7; D may be TRBD1 (6 bases). In germline, CDR1 is GTSNPN, CDR2 SVGIG (reference sequence). This CDR3 has 11 amino acids. The ends were cut back, 7 bases at V and 2 bases at J, with 9 bases in the middle. The CDR3 DNA follows: TGTGCCTACAGGGTTACCTACGAGCAGTACTTC. It codes for CAYRVTYEQYF.

The rearrangement links TRBV30 to TRBJ1-1, with D possibly being TRBD1 (5 bases). CDR1 and CDR2 (germline): GTSNPN, SVGIG (reference sequence). V was trimmed by 2 bases and J by 0 bases, leaving 7 bases between them. This CDR3 is built from 13 residues. This chain's CDR3 is CAWSLDMNTEAFF. The CDR3 nucleotides read TGTGCCTGGAGTTTGGACATGAACACTGAAGCTTTCTTT.

The chain recombines TRBV2 with TRBJ2-2; TRBD1 aligns across 7 bases. CDR1 SNHLY and CDR2 FYNNEI come from the germline V gene. With V trimmed by 5 bases and J by 1 base, 7 bases remained unmatched. This CDR3 is 16 amino acids long. CDR3 in amino acids: CASSQSGTENTGELFF. As DNA, the CDR3 is TGTGCCAGCAGTCAATCCGGGACAGAGAACACCGGGGAGCTGTTTTTT.

This clone came up once. V and J are TRBV3-1 (or the pseudogene TRBV3-2) and TRBJ1-5; no definite D call. Trimming took 4 bases from V and 9 from J, leaving 10 bases between them. This CDR3 has 12 residues. Germline V gene lookup returns CDR1 LGHDT and CDR2 YNNKEL (reference sequence). CDR3: CASSPTRGPQHF. The CDR3 coding sequence is TGTGCCAGCAGCCCCACCCGGGGGCCCCAGCATTTT.